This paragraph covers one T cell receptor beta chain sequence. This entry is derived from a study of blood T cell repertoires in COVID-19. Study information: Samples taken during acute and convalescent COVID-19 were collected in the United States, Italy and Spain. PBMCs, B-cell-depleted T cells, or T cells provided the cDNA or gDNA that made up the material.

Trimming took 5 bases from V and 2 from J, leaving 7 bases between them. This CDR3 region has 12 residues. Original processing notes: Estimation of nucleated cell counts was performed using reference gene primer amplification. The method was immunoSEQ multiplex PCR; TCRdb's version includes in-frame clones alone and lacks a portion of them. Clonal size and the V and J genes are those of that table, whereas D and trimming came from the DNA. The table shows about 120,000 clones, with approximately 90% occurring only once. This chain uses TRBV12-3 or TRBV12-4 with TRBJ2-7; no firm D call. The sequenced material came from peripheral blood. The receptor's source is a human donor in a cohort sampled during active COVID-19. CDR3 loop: CASSPRPYEQYF. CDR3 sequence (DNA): TGTGCCAGCAGTCCCAGGCCCTACGAGCAGTACTTC.